This paragraph covers one T cell receptor (beta chain) sequence. It has no known antigen specificity. One base away there is no much larger clone; base qualities are not given. Participants in the prospective study were enrolled through a virtual design, were aged about 18 to 90 years, and lived in roughly 25 United States geographic areas. Cohort assignment in the prospective study relied on participant-reported clinical history from a screening survey and a study questionnaire. Mobile phlebotomists in the prospective study collected whole blood, serum and a nasopharyngeal or oropharyngeal swab from every participant. Additional blood draws and questionnaires over a 2-month period could optionally be provided by prospective study participants. Before DNA extraction, blood samples from the prospective study were shipped at room temperature or frozen. This sample was included in a study of blood T cell repertoires in COVID-19 (dated by TCRdb to 2019 to 2021). Regarding the study in general: ImmuneRACE Cohort 3 recovered participants were defined by two consecutive negative NP/OP PCR tests, healthcare professional clearance, or symptom resolution. The material from the prospective study consisted of cDNA or gDNA derived from T cells, B-cell-depleted T cells, or PBMCs. Nearly every sample came with metadata listing a de-identified subject ID, COVID-19 status, age in years and sex. Samples were obtained from the ongoing ImmuneRACE study (first 160 participants) and from about 1,300 subjects provided by 6 global collaborators. Collaborator samples came from the United States, Italy and Spain and covered acute and convalescent phases of COVID-19. The repertoires were released in a freely available public database meant as a resource for research on the immune response to SARS-CoV-2. Subjects who had been exposed to COVID-19, were actively infected with it, or had recovered from it provided the deeply sampled blood TCRbeta repertoires that made up the dataset. Where HLA class I and class II types were available, the types were taken from metadata supplied by the sample provider, not from assay-based typing. General conclusions and limits of the study: Clinical and demographic metadata were provided uncurated, with the amount varying by source and participant.

The V end loses 7 bases and the J end loses 0 bases, and a stretch of 10 bases separates them. Including the terminal cysteine and phenylalanine, the CDR3 comprises 14 residues. The sequence is cut down to CDR3 DNA, 42 bases in frame from base 1. Sequences MNHEY (CDR1) and SVGAGI (CDR2) are obtained from the germline V gene. The immunoSEQ Assay, a bias-controlled multiplex PCR, was used to amplify TCRbeta CDR3 regions from genomic DNA. The authors' analysis ran thus. Nucleated cell counts per sample were estimated from amplification of reference gene primers within the assay. To quantify the absolute abundance of each unique TCRbeta CDR3 rearrangement, sequence reads were collapsed and filtered. For each sample, productive Simpson clonality was calculated as the square root of Simpson's diversity index over productive rearrangements. What TCRdb holds here is the immuneACCESS table cut down to in-frame rearrangements. Part of the clones is not present; checked against another copy, under half of the missing clones reflect an unresolved V gene, and the others are unexplained. That table gives V, J and clone size, and the DNA gave D and trimming. A total of some 330,000 clones appear in this sample, approximately 89% of them only once. The biggest ten clones account for around 1.9% of the sample.

This chain joins TRBV6-5 to TRBJ2-1; a tentative D match to TRBD2 spans 5 bases. The sequence was obtained from a man between 40 and 49 years old in a cohort exposed to, infected with or recovered from COVID-19 (not recorded which). Sequencing was done on a sample of PBMCs or T cells enriched from blood (not recorded which). The CDR3 region has the sequence CASKLEASYNEQFF. The sequenced DNA: TGTGCCAGCAAACTAGAAGCCTCCTACAATGAGCAGTTCTTC.